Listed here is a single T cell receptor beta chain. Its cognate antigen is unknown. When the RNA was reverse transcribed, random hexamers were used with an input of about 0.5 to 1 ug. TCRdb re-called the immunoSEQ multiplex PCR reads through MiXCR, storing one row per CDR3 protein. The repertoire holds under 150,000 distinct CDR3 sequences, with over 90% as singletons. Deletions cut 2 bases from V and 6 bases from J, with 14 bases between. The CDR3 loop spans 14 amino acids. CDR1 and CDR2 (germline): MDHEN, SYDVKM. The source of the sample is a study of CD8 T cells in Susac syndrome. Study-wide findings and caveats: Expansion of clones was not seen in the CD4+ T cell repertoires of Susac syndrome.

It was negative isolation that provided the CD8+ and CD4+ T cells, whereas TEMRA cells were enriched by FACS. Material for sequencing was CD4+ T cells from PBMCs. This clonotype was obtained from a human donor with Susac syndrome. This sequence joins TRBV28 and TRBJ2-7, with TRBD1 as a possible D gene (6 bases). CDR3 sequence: CASSLGGSVLEQYF. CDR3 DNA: TGTGCCAGCAGTTTAGGGGGCTCGGTCCTCGAGCAGTACTTC. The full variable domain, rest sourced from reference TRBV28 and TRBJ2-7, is DVKVTQSSRYLVKRTGEKVFLECVQDMDHENMFWYRQDPGLGLRLIYFSYDVKMKEKGDIPEGYSVSREKKERFSLILESASTNQTSMYLCASSLGGSVLEQYFGPGTRLTVT.